This T cell receptor beta chain was recovered during a study of immune characterization of retroperitoneal liposarcoma (dated by TCRdb to the late 2010s). The CDR3 measures 16 amino acids from cysteine to phenylalanine. This entry keeps only the CDR3 DNA: 48 bases, framed from base 1. Trimming takes 5 bases off V and 2 bases off J; junction bases not matched to a gene: 8. From a lookup of the germline V gene, CDR1 and CDR2 are MNHEY and SVGAGI. This clonotype was observed a handful of times. It lacks a known antigen. Nothing much larger sits one base from this clone, and base qualities are not available. To prepare the library, PCR was applied. The run used a NextSeq 500. The public reads were run again by TCRdb, first through fastp at Q25 and then through MiXCR, and only productive beta chains were kept. One record per CDR3 amino acid sequence lists the most common genes and DNA. This sample holds about 11,000 distinct CDR3 sequences; around 28% were observed only once. Of the sample, around 8.3% falls within the top ten clones.

This clonotype was obtained from a male donor with retroperitoneal liposarcoma. This chain joins TRBV6-5 to TRBJ1-1, with 10 bases matching TRBD1. Sequencing used tumor tissue. Read as DNA, the sequence is TGTGCCAGCAGTGAAAGACAGGGGGCTGCTAACACTGAAGCTTTCTTT. It translates to CASSERQGAANTEAFF.